Shown below are 10 T cell receptor beta chains from a single sample sequenced in a study of Ad26.COV2.S vaccination and SARS-CoV-2 variants. The table came from immunoSEQ multiplex PCR; TCRdb's copy has only in-frame clones and leaves some out. This sample yields about 280,000 clones, of which more than 70% are seen a single time; more than 2.5% belongs to the top ten. Documented treatment: approximately 18 received Ad26.COV2.S at low or high dose, single or two shots; about 5 received placebo; per-sample allocation not given. Samples were taken on day 63 after the first vaccine or placebo injection. The sequencing here drew on peripheral blood, taken in a trial of Ad26.COV2.S vaccine versus placebo. These TCRs come from a person aged 18-65 years who received the Ad26.COV2.S COVID-19 vaccine or a placebo.

The CDR3 spells CASSYQGIYEQYF. The CDR3 region has the DNA TGCGCCAGCAGCTACCAGGGAATCTACGAGCAGTACTTC. The chain employs TRBV5-1 and TRBJ2-7; D is possibly TRBD1 (5 bases). The CDR3 is made up of 13 amino acids. Trimming removed 3 bases from V and 3 bases from J, with 10 bases in between. Germline loops: CDR1 SGHRS, CDR2 YFSETQ.

CDR3 DNA sequence: TGTGCCAGCAGCCAGGGGAGAACGGGGAATTCACCCCTCCACTTT. The encoded protein is CASSQGRTGNSPLHF. The chain has TRBV3-1 (or the pseudogene TRBV3-2) and TRBJ1-6, with D uncertain. CDR1 and CDR2 (germline): LGHDT, YNNKEL (reference sequence). V dropped 3 bases and J dropped 7 bases, with 13 bases sitting between them. This CDR3 contains 15 residues.

This clone was seen once. The V and J genes are TRBV20-1 and TRBJ2-7; TRBD2 aligns across 7 bases. CDR3 length: 14 amino acids. CDR1 and CDR2 (germline): DFQATT, SNEGSKA (reference sequence). V lost 3 bases and J lost 1; bases outside the gene matches: 6. The DNA of the CDR3 is TGCAGTGCTAGTCTGGGGGGGAGGTCCTACGAGCAGTACTTC. Translating gives CSASLGGRSYEQYF.

This clone is medium-sized in the sample. This chain joins TRBV7-9 and TRBJ1-2; 9 nucleotides align to TRBD1. Germline V gene sequence: CDR1 SEHNR, CDR2 FQNEAQ (reference sequence). The CDR3 length is 14 residues. J lost 4 bases, V lost 7 bases, and 7 bases had no gene match. In nucleotides, the CDR3 is TGTGCCAGCATCGGGACAGGGAAGTTCTATGGCTACACCTTC. Its protein product is CASIGTGKFYGYTF.

The chain joins TRBV6-2 or TRBV6-3 to TRBJ1-1, with D possibly TRBD1 on 5 matching bases. Between the trimmed V and J ends, which lost 6 bases and 4 bases, there was a span of 15 bases. Germline V CDR1 and CDR2: MNHEY, SVGEGT. The CDR3 length is 14 residues. CDR3 bases: TGTGCCAGCAGCCACAAGGGACTGCTCACTGAAGCTTTCTTT. Translating it yields CASSHKGLLTEAFF.

The chain recombines TRBV7-6 with TRBJ2-7; 10 nucleotides line up with TRBD1. Germline CDR1 SGHVS, CDR2 FNYEAQ. This CDR3 has 15 amino acids. The junction had 6 bases not matched to a gene; V was cut back by 3 bases and J by 4 bases. The CDR3 sequence: CASSLRQGAGYEQYF. CDR3 coding DNA: TGTGCCAGCAGCTTGCGACAGGGGGCTGGGTACGAGCAGTACTTC.

The chain uses TRBV7-2 and TRBJ1-2; D gene unclear. The CDR3 length is 15 residues. From germline, CDR1 is SGHTA and CDR2 FQGNSA. V lost 1 base, J lost 0 bases, and 9 bases lay in between. The CDR3 reads CASSLGWSSNYGYTF. CDR3 nucleotide sequence: TGTGCCAGCAGCTTAGGGTGGAGTTCTAACTATGGCTACACCTTC.

The chain couples TRBV23-1 to TRBJ2-1; weak D call: TRBD1 (6 bases). Being an ORF, TRBV23-1 has a function that is uncertain. V shed 0 bases and J shed 3 bases, with 9 bases lying between them. The CDR3 contains 15 residues. CDR3 coding DNA: TGCGCCAGCAGTCAATCCCCAGGGGACTACAATGAGCAGTTCTTC. It codes for CASSQSPGDYNEQFF.

V and J are TRBV5-6 and TRBJ1-1; no firm D call. The CDR3 is 15 residues long. V was clipped by 6 bases and J by 0 bases, with 15 bases between them. Germline V lookup: CDR1 SGHDT, CDR2 YYEEEE. The CDR3 loop is CASNTLDGMNTEAFF. The CDR3 DNA sequence: TGTGCCAGCAACACCCTGGACGGAATGAACACTGAAGCTTTCTTT. The entire variable domain, with the rest obtained from reference TRBV5-6 and TRBJ1-1, is as follows: DAGVTQSPTHLIKTRGQQVTLRCSPKSGHDTVSWYQQALGQGPQFIFQYYEEEERQRGNFPDRFSGHQFPNYSSELNVNALLLGDSALYLCASNTLDGMNTEAFFGQGTRLTVV.

This clone was seen a single time. The chain employs TRBV14 and TRBJ2-3; 8 nucleotides align to TRBD2. The V gene's germline CDR1 is SGHDN and CDR2 FVKESK. The CDR3 has 15 residues. Trimming removed 2 bases from V and 5 bases from J; junction bases left unmatched: 6. The DNA for the CDR3 is TGTGCCAGCAGCCAACGGGGGGGCGCGGGAGATACGCAGTATTTT. Its protein is CASSQRGGAGDTQYF.